This TCR beta chain was retrieved from a study of T cells in tumors after PD-1 blockade (dated by TCRdb to about 2019). In terms of the full investigation: Prior checkpoint blockade, systemic immunosuppressant use, and recent radiotherapy or other anti-cancer therapy within 4 weeks were grounds for patient exclusion. RECIST version 1.1 was the standard used to evaluate clinical response. Ongoing daily vismodegib 150 mg was also given to a subset of patients during anti-PD-1 treatment. Pembrolizumab 200 mg every 3 weeks or cemiplimab 350 mg every 2 weeks was administered to patients. To compare clonotypes in blood and tumor, bulk TCR sequencing was done on around eleven peripheral blood samples taken from several patients. An average of 113,528 TCR templates (range about 21,000-257,772) and fewer than 45,000 unique clonotypes was obtained for peripheral blood samples. Using site-matched tumors from BCC or SCC patients sampled before and after anti-PD-1 therapy, the study carried out paired single-cell RNA and TCR sequencing. Here is what the overall study found, with its caveats: Where the novel T cell clones came from was not determined, and possible sources could include lymphoid organs or rare unexpanded clones inside the tumor or in the tumor periphery. Approximately 38% of tumor TCR clonotypes were found in blood, and some novel exhausted tumor clones appeared in pre-treatment blood, suggesting peripheral recruitment.

Judged by its sample share, this clone qualifies as medium-sized (0.01 to 0.1%). Its antigen is still unknown. Germline and junction disagree at one end, which may indicate a read error. The sample has other DNA sequences that encode this CDR3 too. This specimen's time point label, per the study, means: before anti-PD-1 therapy. For bulk TCRbeta sequencing, genomic DNA was extracted from tumor biopsies or peripheral blood, and input amounts ranged from roughly 550 ng to 6,004 ng. Histologically proven advanced or metastatic basal or squamous cell carcinoma was present in all patients, all of whom were poor candidates for surgical resection. Of the ten or so patients in the basal cell carcinoma cohort, about 8 underwent bulk tumor TCR sequencing. The immunoSEQ platform was used to carry out deep TCRbeta sequencing. The original pipeline was this. Only productive rearrangements were exported from the immunoSEQ Analyzer for further analysis. Bulk TCRbeta clonotypes were assigned T cell phenotypes by matching to single-cell RNA+TCR-seq clones sharing the same TCRbeta sequence. Clone enrichment in tumor was computed as tumor frequency divided by PBMC frequency from bulk TCR sequencing. TCRs were grouped by GLIPH into specificity groups, defined as clusters of distinct TCRs likely recognizing common antigens via shared CDR3 motifs. Here the immuneACCESS table is served through TCRdb, limited to in-frame sequences with V and J called. Missing clones are a known gap in these copies; in checked studies unresolved V genes cover under half, and the rest lacks a known reason. V, J and clone size were drawn from that table, and D and trimming were deduced from the DNA. The sample table lists about 20,000 clones, around 80% of them with a count of one. Jointly, the top ten make up roughly 25% of the sample.

This receptor was obtained from a human donor with basal cell carcinoma. Sequencing was performed on PBMCs, taken before anti-PD-1 treatment.

This receptor carries the CDR3 CASCDGGARVGSSYNEQFF. The DNA is TGTGCCAGCTGTGATGGGGGGGCGCGGGTGGGGAGCTCCTACAATGAGCAGTTCTTC. The V gene is TRBV2 and the J gene is TRBJ2-1; TRBD2 might be the D gene, on 7 matching bases. CDR1 is given as SNHLY and CDR2 as FYNNEI, both from the germline V gene. The CDR3 starts with the cysteine, ends with the phenylalanine, and has 19 residues. Only the CDR3 DNA is retained, 57 bases long and in frame from the first base.